The 11 T cell receptor beta chains below all came from one sample that was sequenced in a study of T cell clonality in common variable immunodeficiency. Assay: immunoSEQ multiplex PCR; the TCRdb copy retains only in-frame clones and omits some. The sample includes roughly 50,000 clones, none of them occurring once. Sequencing was done on a sample of peripheral blood mononuclear cells. Receptor source: a person between 18 and 75 years old in good health.

This clone was seen ten or more times. CDR3 residues: CARSKGQTYEQYF. The DNA read from the CDR3 is TGTGCCAGATCCAAGGGACAGACCTACGAG. The chain uses TRBV2 and TRBJ2-7; 7 nucleotides match TRBD1. Read coverage stops 3 residues before the CDR3 terminus; the germline J gene supplies the remainder. The CDR3 extends over 13 amino acids. Germline values: CDR1 SNHLY, CDR2 FYNNEI. The V and J ends lost 9 bases and 2 bases, in that order; junction bases with no gene match: 7.

This clone was observed at least ten times. The sequenced fragment ends 3 residues before the CDR3 boundary, so the rest is inferred from the germline J gene. The rearrangement links TRBV20-1 to TRBJ2-3, with 8 bases that match TRBD2. Germline assignment: CDR1 DFQATT and CDR2 SNEGSKA (reference sequence). The CDR3 runs to 15 residues. Trimming at V came to 0 bases and at J to 1 base, leaving 3 bases not matched to a gene. The covered CDR3 bases are TGCAGTGCTAGAGATGCAGCGGGAGGCACAGATACG. Protein product: CSARDAAGGTDT. The CDR3, in full, reads CSARDAAGGTDTQYF.

This clone was recorded a few times. Sequencing ends 3 residues short of the CDR3 end; the germline J gene provides the rest. V is TRBV19 and J is TRBJ2-1, with 7 bases that match TRBD1. CDR1 is LNHDA and CDR2 is SQIVND in the germline V gene (reference sequence). This CDR3 has 17 amino acids. J lost 1 base, V lost 5 bases, and 11 bases had no gene match. Incomplete CDR3 DNA: TGTGCCAGTAGTCAACAGGGGTCGAGGTCGTCCTACAATGAG. Translated, it gives CASSQQGSRSSYNE. The full CDR3 sequence reads CASSQQGSRSSYNEQFF.

This clone appeared a few times. The read halts 3 residues ahead of the CDR3 end, with the missing end drawn from the germline J gene. The rearrangement links TRBV7-9 to TRBJ2-2, with TRBD1 as a possible D gene (5 bases). The CDR3 totals 14 residues. CDR1 is SEHNR and CDR2 is FQNEAQ in the germline V gene (reference sequence). CDR3 DNA, as far as it was read: TGTGCCAGCAGCACCAACCAGGGATCCGAAAAG. This translates into CASSTNQGSEK. The full-length CDR3 reads as CASSTNQGSEKLFF.

This clone was seen repeatedly, ten times or more. The read ends 3 residues shy of where the CDR3 ends; the end is completed using the germline J gene. The chain recombines TRBV5-1 with TRBJ2-7, with D possibly TRBD1 on 5 matching bases. Germline CDR1 reads SGHRS; CDR2 reads YFSETQ. Trimming took 0 bases from V and 2 from J, leaving 6 bases between them. This CDR3 spans 13 amino acids. The CDR3 spells CASSLEGPYEQYF. Incomplete CDR3 DNA: TGCGCCAGCAGCTTGGAGGGGCCCTACGAG.

This clone was seen only a few times. The DNA read from the CDR3 is TGTGCCAGCAGTTCACAAGAGACC. Amino acids: CASSSQET. From start to end, the CDR3 is CASSSQETQYF. The chain carries TRBV11-3 and TRBJ2-5; D is undetermined. The sequence runs out 3 residues before the end of the CDR3; the remainder is reconstructed from the germline J gene. Trimming stripped 6 bases from V and 2 bases from J, with 4 bases between. The CDR3 has 11 residues. Per germline, CDR1 SGHNT and CDR2 YENEEA.

This clone has ten or more counts. From the germline J gene comes the end of the CDR3, since the read stops 3 residues before it. The rearrangement links TRBV4-2 to TRBJ2-5; TRBD2 matches at 7 bases. Per germline, CDR1 LGHNA and CDR2 YNFKEQ. The CDR3 has 16 residues. J lost 0 bases, V lost 2 bases, and 6 bases had no gene match. CDR3 DNA (partial): TGTGCCAGCAGCCAACCCCTAGCGGTGAACCAAGAGACC. It encodes CASSQPLAVNQET. The entire CDR3 sequence reads CASSQPLAVNQETQYF.

This clone was picked up a small number of times. The missing CDR3 end, 3 residues past where the read stops, is filled in from the germline J gene. The sample has other DNA sequences that encode this CDR3 too. The J gene is TRBJ1-2, the V gene TRBV7-6; 11 nucleotides line up with TRBD1. V dropped 5 bases and J dropped 6; count of bases not matched to a gene: 5. Germline CDR1 and CDR2: SGHVS and FNYEAQ. The length of the CDR3 is 14 residues. The CDR3 sequence: CASSARTGGDGYTF. The covered CDR3 bases are TGTGCCAGCAGCGCTAGGACAGGGGGCGATGGC. Combining the CDR3 with reference TRBV7-6 and TRBJ1-2 gives the whole variable domain GAGVSQSPRYKVTKRGQDVALRCDPISGHVSLYWYRQALGQGPEFLTYFNYEAQQDKSGLPNDRFSAERPEGSISTLTIQRTEQRDSAMYRCASSARTGGDGYTFGSGTRLTVV.

With regard to this clone: Germline and junction disagree at one end, which may indicate a read error. Read sequence stops 3 residues before the CDR3 end, and the germline J gene provides the missing end. The same CDR3 can be traced to other DNA sequences in this sample. The genes are TRBV19 and TRBJ1-3; a possible D gene is TRBD1 (5 bases). CDR1 LNHDA and CDR2 SQIVND come from the germline V gene (reference sequence). This CDR3 spans 16 amino acids. The CDR3 loop is CATSSVSDTSGNTIYF. CDR3 bases read: TGCGCCACATCGTCGGTTTCGGACACCTCTGGAAACACC.

This clone was counted a few times. Read data end 3 residues before the CDR3 end; the end is taken from the germline J gene. The rearrangement joins TRBV2 to TRBJ1-2, with D tentatively TRBD1 (5 bases). Germline assignment: CDR1 SNHLY and CDR2 FYNNEI. V lost 6 bases, J lost 5 bases, and 10 bases lay in between. CDR3 size: 12 residues. The CDR3 protein is CASRTDQYGYTF. The CDR3 bases that were read are TGTGCCAGCAGGACAGATCAGTATGGC.

A word on this clone: The sequenced fragment ends 3 residues before the CDR3 boundary, so the rest is inferred from the germline J gene. This chain uses TRBV19 with TRBJ2-1; D not resolved. V dropped 3 bases and J dropped 4 bases, with 7 bases sitting between them. Germline V gene data show CDR1 as LNHDA and CDR2 as SQIVND (reference sequence). The CDR3 length is 13 residues. This CDR3 reads CASSITAYNEQFF. The sequenced part of the CDR3 DNA is TGTGCCAGTAGTATCACTGCTTACAATGAG.